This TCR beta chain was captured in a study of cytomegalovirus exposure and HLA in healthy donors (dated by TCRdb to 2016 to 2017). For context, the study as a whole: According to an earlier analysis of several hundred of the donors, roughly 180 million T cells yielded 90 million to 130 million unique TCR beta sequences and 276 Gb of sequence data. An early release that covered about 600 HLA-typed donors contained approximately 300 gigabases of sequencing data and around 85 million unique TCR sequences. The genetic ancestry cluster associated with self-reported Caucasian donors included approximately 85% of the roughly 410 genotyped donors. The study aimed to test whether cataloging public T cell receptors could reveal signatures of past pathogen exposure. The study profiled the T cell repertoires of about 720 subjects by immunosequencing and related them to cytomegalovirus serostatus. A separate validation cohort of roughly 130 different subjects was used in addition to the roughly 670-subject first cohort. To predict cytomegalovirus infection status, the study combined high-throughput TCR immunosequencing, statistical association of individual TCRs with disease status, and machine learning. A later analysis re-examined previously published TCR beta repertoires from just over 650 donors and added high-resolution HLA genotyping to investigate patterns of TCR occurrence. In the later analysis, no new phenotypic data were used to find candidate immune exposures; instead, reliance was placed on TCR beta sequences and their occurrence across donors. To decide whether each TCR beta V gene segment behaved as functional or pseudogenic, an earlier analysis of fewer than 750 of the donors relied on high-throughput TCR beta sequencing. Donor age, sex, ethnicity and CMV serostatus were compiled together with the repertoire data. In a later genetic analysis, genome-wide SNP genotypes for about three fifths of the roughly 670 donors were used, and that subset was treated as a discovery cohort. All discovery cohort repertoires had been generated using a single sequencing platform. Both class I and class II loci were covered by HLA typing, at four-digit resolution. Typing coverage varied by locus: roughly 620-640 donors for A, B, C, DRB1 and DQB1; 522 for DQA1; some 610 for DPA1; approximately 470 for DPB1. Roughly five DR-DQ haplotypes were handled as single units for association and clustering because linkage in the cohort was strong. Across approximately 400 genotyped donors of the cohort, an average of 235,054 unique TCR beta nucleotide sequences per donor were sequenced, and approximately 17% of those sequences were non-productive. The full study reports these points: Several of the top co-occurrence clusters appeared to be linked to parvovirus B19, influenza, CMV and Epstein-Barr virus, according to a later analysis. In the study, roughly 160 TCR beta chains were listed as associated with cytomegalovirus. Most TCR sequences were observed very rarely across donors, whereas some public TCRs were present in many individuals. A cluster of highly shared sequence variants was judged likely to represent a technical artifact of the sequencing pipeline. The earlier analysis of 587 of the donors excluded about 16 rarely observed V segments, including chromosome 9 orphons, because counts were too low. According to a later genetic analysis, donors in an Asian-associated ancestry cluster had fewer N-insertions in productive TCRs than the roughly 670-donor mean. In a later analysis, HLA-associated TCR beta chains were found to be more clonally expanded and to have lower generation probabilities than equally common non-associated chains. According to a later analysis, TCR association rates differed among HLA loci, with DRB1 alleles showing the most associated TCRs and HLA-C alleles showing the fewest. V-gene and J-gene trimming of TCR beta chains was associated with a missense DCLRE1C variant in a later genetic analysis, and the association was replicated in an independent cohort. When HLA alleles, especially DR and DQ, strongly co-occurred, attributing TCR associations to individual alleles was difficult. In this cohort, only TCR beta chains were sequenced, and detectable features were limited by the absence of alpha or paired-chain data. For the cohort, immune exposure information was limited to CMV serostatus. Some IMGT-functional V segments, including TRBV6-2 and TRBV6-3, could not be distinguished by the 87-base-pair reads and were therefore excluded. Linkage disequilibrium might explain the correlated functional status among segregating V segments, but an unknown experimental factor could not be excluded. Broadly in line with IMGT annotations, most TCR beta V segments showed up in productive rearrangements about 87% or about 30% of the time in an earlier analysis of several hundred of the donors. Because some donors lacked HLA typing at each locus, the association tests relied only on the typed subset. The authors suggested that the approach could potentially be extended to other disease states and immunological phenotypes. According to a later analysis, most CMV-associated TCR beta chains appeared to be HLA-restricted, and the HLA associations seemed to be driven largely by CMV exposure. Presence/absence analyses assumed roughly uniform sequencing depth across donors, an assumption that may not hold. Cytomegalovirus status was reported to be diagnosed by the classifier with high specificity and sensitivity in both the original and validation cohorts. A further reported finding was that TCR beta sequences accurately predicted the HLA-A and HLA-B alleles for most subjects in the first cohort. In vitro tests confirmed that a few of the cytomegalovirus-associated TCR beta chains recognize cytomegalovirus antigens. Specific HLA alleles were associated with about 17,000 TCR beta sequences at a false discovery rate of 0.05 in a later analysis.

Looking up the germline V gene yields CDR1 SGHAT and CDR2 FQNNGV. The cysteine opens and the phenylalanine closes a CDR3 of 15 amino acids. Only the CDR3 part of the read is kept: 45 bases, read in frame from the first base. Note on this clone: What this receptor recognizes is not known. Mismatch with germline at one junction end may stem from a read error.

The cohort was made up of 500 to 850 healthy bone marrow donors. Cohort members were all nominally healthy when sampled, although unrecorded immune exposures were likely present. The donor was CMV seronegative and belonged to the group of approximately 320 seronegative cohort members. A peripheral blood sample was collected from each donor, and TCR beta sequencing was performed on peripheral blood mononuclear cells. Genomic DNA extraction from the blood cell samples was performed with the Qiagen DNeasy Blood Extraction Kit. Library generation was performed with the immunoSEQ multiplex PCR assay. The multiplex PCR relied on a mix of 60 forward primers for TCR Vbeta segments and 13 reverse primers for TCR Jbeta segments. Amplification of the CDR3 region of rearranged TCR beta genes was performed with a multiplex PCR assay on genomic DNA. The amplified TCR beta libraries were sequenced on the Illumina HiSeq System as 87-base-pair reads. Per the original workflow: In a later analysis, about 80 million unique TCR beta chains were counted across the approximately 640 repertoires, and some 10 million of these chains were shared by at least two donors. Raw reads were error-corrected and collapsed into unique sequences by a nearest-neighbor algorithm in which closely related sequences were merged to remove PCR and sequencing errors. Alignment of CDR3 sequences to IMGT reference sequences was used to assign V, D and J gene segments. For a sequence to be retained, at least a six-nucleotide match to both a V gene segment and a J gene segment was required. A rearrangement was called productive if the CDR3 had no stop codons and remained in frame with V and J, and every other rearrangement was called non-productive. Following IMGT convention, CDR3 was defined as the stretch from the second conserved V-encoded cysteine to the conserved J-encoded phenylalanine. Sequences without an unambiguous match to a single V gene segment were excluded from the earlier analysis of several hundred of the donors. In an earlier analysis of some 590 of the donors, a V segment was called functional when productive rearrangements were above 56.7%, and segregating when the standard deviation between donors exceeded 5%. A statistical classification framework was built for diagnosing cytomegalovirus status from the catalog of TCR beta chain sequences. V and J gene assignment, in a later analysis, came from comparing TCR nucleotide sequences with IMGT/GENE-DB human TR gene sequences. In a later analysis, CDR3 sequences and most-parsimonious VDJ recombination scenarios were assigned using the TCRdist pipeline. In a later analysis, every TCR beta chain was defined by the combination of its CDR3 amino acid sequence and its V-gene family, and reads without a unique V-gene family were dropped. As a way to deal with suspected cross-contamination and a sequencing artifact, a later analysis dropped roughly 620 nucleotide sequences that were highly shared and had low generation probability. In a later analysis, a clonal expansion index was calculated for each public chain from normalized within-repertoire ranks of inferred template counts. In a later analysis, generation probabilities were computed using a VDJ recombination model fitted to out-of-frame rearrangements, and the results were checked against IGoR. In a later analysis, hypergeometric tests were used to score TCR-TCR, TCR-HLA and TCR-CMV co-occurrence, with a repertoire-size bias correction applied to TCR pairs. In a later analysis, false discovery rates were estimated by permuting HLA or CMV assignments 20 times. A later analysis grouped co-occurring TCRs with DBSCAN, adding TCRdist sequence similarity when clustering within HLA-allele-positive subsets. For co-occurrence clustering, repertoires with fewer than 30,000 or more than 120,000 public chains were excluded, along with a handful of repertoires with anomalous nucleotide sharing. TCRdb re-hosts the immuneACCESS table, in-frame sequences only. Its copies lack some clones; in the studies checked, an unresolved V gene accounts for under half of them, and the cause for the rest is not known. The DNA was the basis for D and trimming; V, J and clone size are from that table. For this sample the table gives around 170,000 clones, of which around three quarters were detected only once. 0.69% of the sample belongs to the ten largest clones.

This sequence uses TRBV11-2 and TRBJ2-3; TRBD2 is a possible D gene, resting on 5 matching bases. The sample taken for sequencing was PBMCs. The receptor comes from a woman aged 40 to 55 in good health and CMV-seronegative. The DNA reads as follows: TGTGCCAGCAGCTTATCGGGCGGGTTCACAAATACGCAGTATTTT. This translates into CASSLSGGFTNTQYF. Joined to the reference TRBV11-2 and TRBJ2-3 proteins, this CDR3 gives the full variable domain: EAGVAQSPRYKIIEKRQSVAFWCNPISGHATLYWYQQILGQGPKLLIQFQNNGVVDDSQLPKDRFSAERLKGVDSTLKIQPAKLEDSAVYLCASSLSGGFTNTQYFGPGTRLTVL.